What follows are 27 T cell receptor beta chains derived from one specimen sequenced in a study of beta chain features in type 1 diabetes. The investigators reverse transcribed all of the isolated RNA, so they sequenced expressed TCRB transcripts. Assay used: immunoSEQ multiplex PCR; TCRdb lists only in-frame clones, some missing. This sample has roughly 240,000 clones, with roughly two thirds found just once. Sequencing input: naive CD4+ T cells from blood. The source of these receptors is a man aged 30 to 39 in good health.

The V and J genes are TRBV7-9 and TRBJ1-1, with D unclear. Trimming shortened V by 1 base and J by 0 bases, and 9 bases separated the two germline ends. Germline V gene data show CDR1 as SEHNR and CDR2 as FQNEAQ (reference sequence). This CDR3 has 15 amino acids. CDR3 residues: CASSLVSGMNTEAFF. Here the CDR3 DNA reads TGTGCCAGCAGCTTAGTATCCGGGATGAACACTGAAGCTTTCTTT.

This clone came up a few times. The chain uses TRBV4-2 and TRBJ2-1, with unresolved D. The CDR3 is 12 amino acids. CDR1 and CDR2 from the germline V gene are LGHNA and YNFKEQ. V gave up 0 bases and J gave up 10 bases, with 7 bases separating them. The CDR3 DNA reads TGTGCCAGCAGCCAAGATACAGAAGAGCAGTTCTTC. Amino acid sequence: CASSQDTEEQFF.

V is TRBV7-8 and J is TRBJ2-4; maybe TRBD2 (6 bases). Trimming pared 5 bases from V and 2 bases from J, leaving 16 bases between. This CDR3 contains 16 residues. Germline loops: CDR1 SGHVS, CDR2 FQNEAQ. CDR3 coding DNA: TGTGCCAGCAGCCATCTCGGGGGTCGAACCAAAAACATTCAGTACTTC. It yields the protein CASSHLGGRTKNIQYF. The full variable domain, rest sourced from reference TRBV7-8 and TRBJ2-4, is GAGVSQSPRYKVAKRGQDVALRCDPISGHVSLFWYQQALGQGPEFLTYFQNEAQLDKSGLPSDRFFAERPEGSVSTLKIQRTQQEDSAVYLCASSHLGGRTKNIQYFGAGTRLSVL.

The CDR3 spells CASSHLPDRRSYEQYF. CDR3 nucleotides: TGTGCCAGCAGCCATCTACCGGACAGGAGATCCTACGAGCAGTACTTC. The genes are TRBV7-2 and TRBJ2-7; 7 positions agree with TRBD1. Germline V gene sequence: CDR1 SGHTA, CDR2 FQGNSA. The CDR3 consists of 16 residues. V shed 5 bases and J 1 base; nucleotides not matched to a gene: 11.

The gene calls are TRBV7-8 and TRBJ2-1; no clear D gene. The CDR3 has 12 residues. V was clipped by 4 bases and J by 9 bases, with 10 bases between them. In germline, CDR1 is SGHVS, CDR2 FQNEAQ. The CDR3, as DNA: TGTGCCAGCAGCTCCTCAAGCAGTGAGCAGTTCTTC. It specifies CASSSSSSEQFF. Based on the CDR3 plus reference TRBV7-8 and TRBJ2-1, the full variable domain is GAGVSQSPRYKVAKRGQDVALRCDPISGHVSLFWYQQALGQGPEFLTYFQNEAQLDKSGLPSDRFFAERPEGSVSTLKIQRTQQEDSAVYLCASSSSSSEQFFGPGTRLTVL.

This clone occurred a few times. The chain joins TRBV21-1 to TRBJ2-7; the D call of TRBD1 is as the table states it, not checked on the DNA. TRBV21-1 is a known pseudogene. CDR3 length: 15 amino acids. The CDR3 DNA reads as TGTGCCAGCAGCAAACGCAGGGCCCTTCGCTACGAGCAGTACTTC. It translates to CASSKRRALRYEQYF.

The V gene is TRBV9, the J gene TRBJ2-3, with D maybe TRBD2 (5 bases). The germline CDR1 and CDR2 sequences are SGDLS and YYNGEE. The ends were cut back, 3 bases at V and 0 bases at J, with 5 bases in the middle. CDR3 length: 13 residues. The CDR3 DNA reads TGTGCCAGCAGCGGAGGGAGCACAGATACGCAGTATTTT. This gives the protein CASSGGSTDTQYF.

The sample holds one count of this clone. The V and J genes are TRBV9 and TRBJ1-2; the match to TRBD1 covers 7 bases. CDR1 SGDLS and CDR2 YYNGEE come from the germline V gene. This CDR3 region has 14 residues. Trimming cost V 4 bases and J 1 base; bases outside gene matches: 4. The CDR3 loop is CASSRAGGNYGYTF. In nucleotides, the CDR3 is TGTGCCAGCAGCCGAGCAGGGGGTAACTATGGCTACACCTTC. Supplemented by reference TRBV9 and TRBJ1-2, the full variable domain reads DSGVTQTPKHLITATGQRVTLRCSPRSGDLSVYWYQQSLDQGLQFLIQYYNGEERAKGNILERFSAQQFPDLHSELNLSSLELGDSALYFCASSRAGGNYGYTFGSGTRLTVV.

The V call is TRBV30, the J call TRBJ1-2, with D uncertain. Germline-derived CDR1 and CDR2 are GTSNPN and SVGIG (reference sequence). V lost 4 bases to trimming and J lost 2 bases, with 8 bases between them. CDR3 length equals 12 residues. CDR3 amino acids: CAWTIPNYGYTF. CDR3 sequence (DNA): TGTGCCTGGACAATACCAAACTATGGCTACACCTTC.

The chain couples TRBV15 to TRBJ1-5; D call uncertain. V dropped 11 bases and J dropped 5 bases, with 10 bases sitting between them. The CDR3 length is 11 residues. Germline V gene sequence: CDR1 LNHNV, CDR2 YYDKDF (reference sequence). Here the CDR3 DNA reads TGTGCCCCAGTTAATTATCAGCCCCAGCATTTT. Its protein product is CAPVNYQPQHF.

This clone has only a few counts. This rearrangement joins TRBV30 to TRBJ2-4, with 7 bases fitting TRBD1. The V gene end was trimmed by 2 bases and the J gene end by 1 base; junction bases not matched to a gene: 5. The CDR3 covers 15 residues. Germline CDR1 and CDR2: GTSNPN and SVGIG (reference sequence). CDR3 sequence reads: CAWSIQGSAKNIQYF. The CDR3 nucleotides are TGTGCCTGGAGTATACAGGGGTCGGCCAAAAACATTCAGTACTTC. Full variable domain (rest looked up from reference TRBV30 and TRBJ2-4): SQTIHQWPATLVQPVGSPLSLECTVEGTSNPNLYWYRQAAGRGLQLLFYSVGIGQISSEVPQNLSASRPQDRQFILSSKKLLLSDSGFYLCAWSIQGSAKNIQYFGAGTRLSVL.

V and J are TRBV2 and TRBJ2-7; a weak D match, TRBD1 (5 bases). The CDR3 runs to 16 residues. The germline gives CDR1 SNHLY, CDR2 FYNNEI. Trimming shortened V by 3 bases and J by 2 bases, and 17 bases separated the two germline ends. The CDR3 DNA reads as TGTGCCAGCAGTGAGTCCGACAGCCTTATGACCTACGAGCAGTACTTC. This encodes CASSESDSLMTYEQYF.

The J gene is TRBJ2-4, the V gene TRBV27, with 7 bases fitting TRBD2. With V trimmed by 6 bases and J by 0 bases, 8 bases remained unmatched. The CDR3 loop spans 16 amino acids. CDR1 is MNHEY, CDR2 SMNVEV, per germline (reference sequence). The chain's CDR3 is CASSNLAELAKNIQYF. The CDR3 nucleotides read TGTGCCAGCAGCAATCTAGCGGAACTAGCCAAAAACATTCAGTACTTC.

The CDR3 reads CAWIPRGRANEQYF. CDR3 nucleotides: TGTGCCTGGATTCCCCGGGGAAGGGCGAACGAGCAGTACTTC. The rearrangement uses TRBV30 and TRBJ2-7; tentative D call: TRBD2 (5 bases). Trimming removed 4 bases from V and 5 bases from J, with 18 bases in between. The CDR3 extends over 14 amino acids. Germline CDR1 is GTSNPN and CDR2 is SVGIG (reference sequence). Supplemented by reference TRBV30 and TRBJ2-7, the full variable domain reads SQTIHQWPATLVQPVGSPLSLECTVEGTSNPNLYWYRQAAGRGLQLLFYSVGIGQISSEVPQNLSASRPQDRQFILSSKKLLLSDSGFYLCAWIPRGRANEQYFGPGTRLTVT.

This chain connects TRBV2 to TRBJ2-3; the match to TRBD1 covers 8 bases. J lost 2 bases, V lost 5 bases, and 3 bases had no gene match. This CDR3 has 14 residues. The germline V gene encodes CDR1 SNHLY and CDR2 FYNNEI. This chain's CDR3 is CASSSQGATDTQYF. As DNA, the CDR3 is TGTGCCAGCAGTAGCCAGGGGGCCACAGATACGCAGTATTTT.

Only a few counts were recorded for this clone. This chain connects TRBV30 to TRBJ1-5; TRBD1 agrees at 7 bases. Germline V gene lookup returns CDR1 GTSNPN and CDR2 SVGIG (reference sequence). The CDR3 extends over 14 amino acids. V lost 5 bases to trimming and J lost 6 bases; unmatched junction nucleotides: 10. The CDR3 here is CAWSTGKEVQPQHF. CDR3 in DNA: TGTGCCTGGTCGACAGGGAAAGAGGTTCAGCCCCAGCATTTT.

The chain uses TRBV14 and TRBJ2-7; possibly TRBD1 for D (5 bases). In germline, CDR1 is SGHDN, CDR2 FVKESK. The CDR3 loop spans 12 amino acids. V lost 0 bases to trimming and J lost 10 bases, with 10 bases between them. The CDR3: CASSQDRVKQYF. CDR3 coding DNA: TGTGCCAGCAGCCAAGACAGGGTCAAACAGTACTTC.

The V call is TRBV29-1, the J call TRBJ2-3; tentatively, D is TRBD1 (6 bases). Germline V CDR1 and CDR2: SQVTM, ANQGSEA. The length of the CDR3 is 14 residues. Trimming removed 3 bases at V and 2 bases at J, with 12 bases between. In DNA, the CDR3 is TGCAGCGTTGATAGAGAGGGGGACACAGATACGCAGTATTTT. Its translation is CSVDREGDTDTQYF.

The CDR3 is CAWGPWHSGANVLTF. The CDR3 region has the DNA TGTGCCTGGGGCCCCTGGCACTCTGGGGCCAACGTCCTGACTTTC. The chain couples TRBV30 to TRBJ2-6; D is uncertain. V lost 5 bases and J 0 bases, leaving 11 bases between the germline ends. The CDR3 is 15 amino acids. Germline values: CDR1 GTSNPN, CDR2 SVGIG (reference sequence).

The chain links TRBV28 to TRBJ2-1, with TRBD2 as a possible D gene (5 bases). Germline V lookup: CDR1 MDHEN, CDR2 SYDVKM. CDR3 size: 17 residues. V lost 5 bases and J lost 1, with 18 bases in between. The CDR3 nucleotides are TGTGCCAGCAGTCCTAGCCCTAGCCAAGGGTCCTACAATGAGCAGTTCTTC. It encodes CASSPSPSQGSYNEQFF.

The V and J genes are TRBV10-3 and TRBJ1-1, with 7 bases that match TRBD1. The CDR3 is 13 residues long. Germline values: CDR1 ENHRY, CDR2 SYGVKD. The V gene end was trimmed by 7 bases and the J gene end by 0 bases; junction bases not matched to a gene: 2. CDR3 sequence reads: CAIMDRLNTEAFF. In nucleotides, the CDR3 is TGTGCCATCATGGACAGGCTGAACACTGAAGCTTTCTTT.

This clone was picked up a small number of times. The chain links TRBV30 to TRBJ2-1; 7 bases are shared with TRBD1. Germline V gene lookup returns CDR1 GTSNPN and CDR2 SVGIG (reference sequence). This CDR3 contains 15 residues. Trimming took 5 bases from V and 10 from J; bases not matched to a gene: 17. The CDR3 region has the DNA TGTGCCTGGTACCGACAGGGAATCGTGTTTGGGGAGCAGTTCTTC. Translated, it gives CAWYRQGIVFGEQFF.

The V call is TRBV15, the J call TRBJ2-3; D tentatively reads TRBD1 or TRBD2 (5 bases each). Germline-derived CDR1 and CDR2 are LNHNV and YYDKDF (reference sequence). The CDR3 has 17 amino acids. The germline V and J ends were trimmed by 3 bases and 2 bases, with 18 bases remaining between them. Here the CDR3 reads CATSRRAGAPNTDTQYF. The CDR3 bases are TGTGCCACCAGCAGGAGGGCCGGGGCTCCAAACACAGATACGCAGTATTTT.

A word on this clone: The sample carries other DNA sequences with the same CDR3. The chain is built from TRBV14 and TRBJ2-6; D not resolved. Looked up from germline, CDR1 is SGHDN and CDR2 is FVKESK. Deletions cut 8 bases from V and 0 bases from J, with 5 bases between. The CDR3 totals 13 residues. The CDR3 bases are TGTGCCAGCCGAAACTCTGGGGCCAACGTCCTGACTTTC. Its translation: CASRNSGANVLTF.

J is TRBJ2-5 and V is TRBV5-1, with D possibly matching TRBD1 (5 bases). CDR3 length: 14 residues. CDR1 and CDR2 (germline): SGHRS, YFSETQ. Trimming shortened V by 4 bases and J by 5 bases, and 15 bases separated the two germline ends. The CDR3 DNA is TGCGCCAGCAGCCACGGACAATTCACGGAGACCCAGTACTTC. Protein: CASSHGQFTETQYF.

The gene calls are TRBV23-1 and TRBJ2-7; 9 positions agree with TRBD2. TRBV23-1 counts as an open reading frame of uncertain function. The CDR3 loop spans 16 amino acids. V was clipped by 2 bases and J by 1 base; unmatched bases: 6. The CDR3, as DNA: TGCGCCAGCAGTCAAGCCCCGCTAGCGGGATCCTACGAGCAGTACTTC. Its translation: CASSQAPLAGSYEQYF.

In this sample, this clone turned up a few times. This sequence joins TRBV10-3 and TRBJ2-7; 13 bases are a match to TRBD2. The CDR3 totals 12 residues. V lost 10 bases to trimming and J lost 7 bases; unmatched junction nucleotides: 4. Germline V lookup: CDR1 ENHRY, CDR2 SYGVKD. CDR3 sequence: CATQTSGGEQYF. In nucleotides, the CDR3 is TGTGCCACCCAGACTAGCGGGGGGGAGCAGTACTTC.